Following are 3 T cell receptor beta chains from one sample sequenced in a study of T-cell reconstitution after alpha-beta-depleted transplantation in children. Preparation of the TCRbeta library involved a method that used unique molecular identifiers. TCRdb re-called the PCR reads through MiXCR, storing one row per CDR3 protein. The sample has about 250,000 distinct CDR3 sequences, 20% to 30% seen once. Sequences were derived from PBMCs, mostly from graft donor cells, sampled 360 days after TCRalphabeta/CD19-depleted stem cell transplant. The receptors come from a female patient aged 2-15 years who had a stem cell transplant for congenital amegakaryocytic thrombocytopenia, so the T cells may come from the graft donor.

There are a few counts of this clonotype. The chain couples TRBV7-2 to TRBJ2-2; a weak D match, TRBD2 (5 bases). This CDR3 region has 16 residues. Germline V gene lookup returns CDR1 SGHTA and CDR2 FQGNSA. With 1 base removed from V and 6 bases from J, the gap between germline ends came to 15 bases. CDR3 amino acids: CASSLVGLRNSGELFF. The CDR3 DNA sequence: TGTGCCAGCAGCTTAGTTGGACTCCGAAACTCCGGGGAGCTGTTTTTT.

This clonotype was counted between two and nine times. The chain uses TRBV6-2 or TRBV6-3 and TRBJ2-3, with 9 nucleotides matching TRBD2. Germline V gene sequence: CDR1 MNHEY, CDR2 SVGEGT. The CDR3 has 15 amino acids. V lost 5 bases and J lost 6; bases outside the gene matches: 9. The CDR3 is CASSPWTSAPDTQYF. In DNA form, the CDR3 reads TGTGCCAGCAGTCCCTGGACTAGCGCCCCCGATACGCAGTATTTT.

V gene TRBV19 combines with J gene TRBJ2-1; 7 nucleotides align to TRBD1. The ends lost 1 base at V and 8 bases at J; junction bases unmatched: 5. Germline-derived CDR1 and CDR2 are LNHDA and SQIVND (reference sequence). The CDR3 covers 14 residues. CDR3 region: CASSIGGTGDEQFF. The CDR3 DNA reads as TGTGCCAGTAGTATAGGGGGCACAGGGGATGAGCAGTTCTTC.